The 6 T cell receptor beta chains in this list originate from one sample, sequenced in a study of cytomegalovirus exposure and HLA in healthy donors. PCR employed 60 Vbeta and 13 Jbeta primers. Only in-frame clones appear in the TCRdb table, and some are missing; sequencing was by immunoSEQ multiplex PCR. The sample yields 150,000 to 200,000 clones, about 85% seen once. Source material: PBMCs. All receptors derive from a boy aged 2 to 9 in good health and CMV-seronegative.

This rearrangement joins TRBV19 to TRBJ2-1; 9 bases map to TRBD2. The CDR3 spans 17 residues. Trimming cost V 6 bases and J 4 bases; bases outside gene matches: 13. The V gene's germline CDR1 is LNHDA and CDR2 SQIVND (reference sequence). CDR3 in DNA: TGTGCCAGTAGGGGGGCTAGCGGGGCATTGGGGTACAATGAGCAGTTCTTC. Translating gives CASRGASGALGYNEQFF.

Here the CDR3 DNA reads TGCGCCAGCAGGGTGGGACAGGGTAATGAAAAACTGTTTTTT. It is translated as CASRVGQGNEKLFF. The chain employs TRBV5-1 and TRBJ1-4; 9 bases match TRBD1. Germline V gives CDR1 SGHRS, CDR2 YFSETQ. V was pared by 5 bases and J by 4 bases, with 3 bases of the junction left unmatched. The CDR3 is made up of 14 amino acids.

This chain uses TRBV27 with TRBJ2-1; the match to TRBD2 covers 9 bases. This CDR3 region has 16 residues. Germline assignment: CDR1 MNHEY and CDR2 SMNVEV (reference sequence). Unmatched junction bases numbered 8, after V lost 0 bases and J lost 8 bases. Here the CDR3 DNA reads TGTGCCAGCAGTTTATCGGAAGCGGGAGGAACGGATGAGCAGTTCTTC. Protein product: CASSLSEAGGTDEQFF.

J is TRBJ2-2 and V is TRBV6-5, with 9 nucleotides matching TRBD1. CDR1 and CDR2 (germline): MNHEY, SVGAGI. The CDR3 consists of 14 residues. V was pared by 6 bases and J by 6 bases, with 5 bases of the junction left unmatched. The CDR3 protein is CASSGQGRAGELFF. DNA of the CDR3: TGTGCCAGCAGCGGACAGGGGAGAGCCGGGGAGCTGTTTTTT.

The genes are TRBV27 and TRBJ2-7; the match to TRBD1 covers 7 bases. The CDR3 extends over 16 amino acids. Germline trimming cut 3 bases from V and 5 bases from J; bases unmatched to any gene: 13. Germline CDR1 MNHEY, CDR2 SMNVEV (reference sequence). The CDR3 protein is CASSFLARQGFHEQYF. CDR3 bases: TGTGCCAGCAGTTTCCTCGCCCGACAGGGCTTCCACGAGCAGTACTTC.

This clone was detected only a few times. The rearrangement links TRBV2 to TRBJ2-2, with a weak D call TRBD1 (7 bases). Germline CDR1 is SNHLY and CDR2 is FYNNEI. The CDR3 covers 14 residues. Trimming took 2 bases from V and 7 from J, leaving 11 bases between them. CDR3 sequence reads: CASSEQGGIGELFF. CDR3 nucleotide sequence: TGTGCCAGCAGTGAACAGGGGGGTATCGGGGAGCTGTTTTTT.